One and the same sample provided the 7 T cell receptor beta chains below, sequenced in a study of PD-1 blockade in classical Hodgkin lymphoma. The time point is: cycle 4 day 1 (C4D1), after 5 to 7 weeks of nivolumab. Each patient experienced a relapse that followed autologous stem cell transplantation, and brentuximab vedotin exposure varied. Purification of CD4+ T cells from thawed PBMCs was performed via magnetic negative selection. TCRdb keeps only in-frame clones here, not all; method: immunoSEQ multiplex PCR. The sample has around 29,000 clones, about four fifths seen once. Source: CD4+ T cells from blood, taken before the fourth cycle of nivolumab. These receptor sequences come from a human donor with classical Hodgkin lymphoma.

The V and J genes are TRBV5-1 and TRBJ2-7; D perhaps matches TRBD1 (6 bases). From germline, CDR1 is SGHRS and CDR2 YFSETQ. V was clipped by 1 base and J by 4 bases, with 15 bases between them. This CDR3 has 15 amino acids. The CDR3 sequence: CASSLMGDKSYEQYF. The DNA of the CDR3 is TGCGCCAGCAGCTTGATGGGGGACAAGTCTTACGAGCAGTACTTC. The full variable domain, in which reference TRBV5-1 and TRBJ2-7 provide the parts outside the CDR3, is KAGVTQTPRYLIKTRGQQVTLSCSPISGHRSVSWYQQTPGQGLQFLFEYFSETQRNKGNFPGRFSGRQFSNSRSEMNVSTLELGDSALYLCASSLMGDKSYEQYFGPGTRLTVT.

The chain couples TRBV30 to TRBJ2-7, with D possibly being TRBD2 (5 bases). This CDR3 has 12 residues. Germline CDR1 reads GTSNPN; CDR2 reads SVGIG (reference sequence). The CDR3 bases are TGTGCGGTGGCGGGTCGGGTTTTGGAGCAGTACTTC. It yields the protein CAVAGRVLEQYF.

The chain is built from TRBV7-9 and TRBJ1-6; maybe TRBD1 (6 bases). Germline assignment: CDR1 SEHNR and CDR2 FQNEAQ (reference sequence). The ends were cut back, 3 bases at V and 9 bases at J, with 15 bases in the middle. The CDR3 spans 15 residues. The CDR3 DNA reads TGTGCCAGCAGCTTTTCGACAGGAGTTTCTTCACCCCTCCACTTT. It yields the protein CASSFSTGVSSPLHF. Based on the CDR3 plus reference TRBV7-9 and TRBJ1-6, the full variable domain is DTGVSQNPRHKITKRGQNVTFRCDPISEHNRLYWYRQTLGQGPEFLTYFQNEAQLEKSRLLSDRFSAERPKGSFSTLEIQRTEQGDSAMYLCASSFSTGVSSPLHFGNGTRLTVT.

V usage is TRBV5-1 and J usage is TRBJ2-3; 7 bases agree with TRBD1. CDR3 length: 14 residues. Germline assignment: CDR1 SGHRS and CDR2 YFSETQ. J gave up 2 bases and V 2 bases, and 2 bases lay outside the gene matches. This CDR3 is CASSLQGTTDTQYF. Here the CDR3 DNA reads TGCGCCAGCAGCTTACAGGGGACCACAGATACGCAGTATTTT.

The chain links TRBV28 to TRBJ1-1; no firm D call. Deletions cut 3 bases from V and 10 bases from J, with 12 bases between. Germline loops: CDR1 MDHEN, CDR2 SYDVKM. The CDR3 runs 12 residues. In DNA form, the CDR3 reads TGTGCCAGCAGTTTGTACCCATCGGGAGCTTTCTTT. It is translated as CASSLYPSGAFF.

V gene TRBV5-4 combines with J gene TRBJ1-6; 9 nucleotides agree with TRBD1. The CDR3 covers 17 residues. V trimming: 0 bases; J trimming: 8 bases; junction bases outside the gene matches: 9. CDR1 and CDR2 from the germline V gene are SGHNT and YYREEE (reference sequence). As DNA, the CDR3 is TGTGCCAGCAGCTTGGTGGAAGGACAGGGGACGCATTCACCCCTCCACTTT. Its protein product is CASSLVEGQGTHSPLHF.

The V call is TRBV7-8, the J call TRBJ1-1; D is uncertain. Germline V gives CDR1 SGHVS, CDR2 FQNEAQ. The CDR3 is made up of 14 amino acids. V was cut by 1 base and J by 2 bases, with 8 bases left in between. The CDR3 region is CASSLEGRNTEAFF. The DNA for the CDR3 is TGTGCCAGCAGCTTAGAGGGTCGCAACACTGAAGCTTTCTTT. Filled out from reference TRBV7-8 and TRBJ1-1, the complete variable domain reads GAGVSQSPRYKVAKRGQDVALRCDPISGHVSLFWYQQALGQGPEFLTYFQNEAQLDKSGLPSDRFFAERPEGSVSTLKIQRTQQEDSAVYLCASSLEGRNTEAFFGQGTRLTVV.